This is a list of T cell receptor beta chains from one sample in a study of blood T cell repertoires in COVID-19. The table came from immunoSEQ multiplex PCR; TCRdb's copy has only in-frame clones and leaves some out. The repertoire holds hundreds of thousands of clones, nearly 90% seen once, with over 9.5% in the top ten. The sequenced sample consisted of peripheral blood. These receptor sequences come from a woman under 30 who had recovered from COVID-19. The CDR3 runs from the conserved cysteine through the conserved F or W. Fields, in order: D gene, clone size, J gene, V gene, CDR3 protein, CDR3 DNA. D genes are given only for firm matches. Expanded clones get a size class; other rows say once, few or many, or leave the size out.

>-|-|TRBJ1-5|TRBV7-2
CASSLNMGRGQPQHF
TGTGCCAGCAGCTTGAATATGGGGAGAGGTCAGCCCCAGCATTTT
>TRBD1|-|TRBJ2-3|TRBV5-1
CASSRGQGMTDTQYF
TGCGCCAGCAGCCGCGGACAGGGAATGACAGATACGCAGTATTTT
>TRBD2|-|TRBJ2-7|TRBV7-2
CASSLELAGPYEQYF
TGTGCCAGCAGCTTAGAACTAGCGGGACCCTACGAGCAGTACTTC
>-|-|TRBJ2-1|TRBV5-5
CASSSEMTGYYNEQFF
TGTGCCAGCAGCTCCGAGATGACAGGTTACTACAATGAGCAGTTCTTC
>-|-|TRBJ2-7|TRBV7-9
CASSLIQGHEQYF
TGTGCCAGCAGCTTAATACAGGGCCACGAGCAGTACTTC
>-|-|TRBJ1-2|TRBV6-2/TRBV6-3
CASSYQFRGDGYGYTF
TGTGCCAGCAGCTATCAGTTCAGGGGCGACGGCTATGGCTACACCTTC
>-|once|TRBJ1-1|TRBV19
CASSIDQGNTEAFF
TGTGCCAGTAGTATAGACCAGGGTAACACTGAAGCTTTCTTT
>-|once|TRBJ2-2|TRBV6-5
CASGRGGSRTGELFF
TGTGCCAGCGGACGAGGAGGGAGTCGAACCGGGGAGCTGTTTTTT
>TRBD2|-|TRBJ2-3|TRBV27
CASQPEASGSRDTQYF
TGTGCCAGCCAGCCAGAGGCAAGCGGGAGTCGAGATACGCAGTATTTT
>-|-|TRBJ1-1|TRBV25-1
CASSEGGGMNTEAFF
TGTGCCAGCAGTGAAGGAGGCGGAATGAACACTGAAGCTTTCTTT
>TRBD2|-|TRBJ2-7|TRBV28
CASISGGPEQYF
TGTGCCAGCATATCGGGGGGACCCGAGCAGTACTTC
>-|-|TRBJ2-2|TRBV9
CASSVFSVNTGELFF
TGTGCCAGCAGCGTCTTTAGCGTAAACACCGGGGAGCTGTTTTTT
>-|-|TRBJ1-5|TRBV5-8
CASSSDGLSNQPQHF
TGTGCCAGCAGCTCGGACGGACTAAGCAATCAGCCCCAGCATTTT
>TRBD2|-|TRBJ2-3|TRBV19
CATRLAGPTDTQYF
TGTGCCACCAGACTAGCGGGGCCCACAGATACGCAGTATTTT
>TRBD1|-|TRBJ2-2|TRBV27
CASSFLSGGAYTTGELFF
TGTGCCAGCAGTTTTCTTTCAGGGGGTGCGTATACCACCGGGGAGCTGTTTTTT
>-|-|TRBJ2-3|TRBV27
CASSPLQEYRTDTQYF
TGTGCCAGCAGTCCACTACAGGAGTACCGCACAGATACGCAGTATTTT
>-|once|TRBJ1-3|TRBV29-1
CSVEVLGNTIYF
TGCAGCGTTGAAGTTCTCGGAAACACCATATATTTT
>TRBD1|-|TRBJ2-7|TRBV7-2
CASSLADRPAYEQYF
TGTGCCAGCAGCTTAGCGGACAGGCCCGCCTACGAGCAGTACTTC
>TRBD1|-|TRBJ2-7|TRBV7-2
CASSLGTGGSYEQYF
TGTGCCAGCAGCTTAGGGACAGGGGGCTCCTACGAGCAGTACTTC
>TRBD1|-|TRBJ1-1|TRBV13
CASSLGTGQTEAFF
TGTGCCAGCAGCTTAGGGACAGGGCAAACTGAAGCTTTCTTT
>-|-|TRBJ1-1|TRBV19
CASSVQGTEAFF
TGTGCCAGTAGTGTACAGGGAACTGAAGCTTTCTTT
>TRBD2|-|TRBJ2-1|TRBV30
CAWSNGAGVYNEQFF
TGTGCCTGGAGTAACGGAGCGGGAGTCTACAATGAGCAGTTCTTC
>-|-|TRBJ2-3|TRBV12-3/TRBV12-4
CASTRQAGGTQYF
TGTGCCAGCACCCGTCAGGCTGGAGGTACGCAGTATTTT
>TRBD2|-|TRBJ2-1|TRBV9
CASSPSWEGLNEQFF
TGTGCCAGCAGCCCTAGTTGGGAGGGCCTCAATGAGCAGTTCTTC
>-|-|TRBJ2-7|TRBV12-3/TRBV12-4
CASSFGDYEQYF
TGTGCCAGCAGCTTCGGGGACTACGAGCAGTACTTC
>-|-|TRBJ2-1|TRBV7-3
CASSFRVSGEGEQFF
TGTGCCAGCAGCTTTCGGGTGTCGGGAGAGGGTGAGCAGTTCTTC
>-|-|TRBJ2-7|TRBV5-1
CASSLVGYEQYF
TGCGCCAGCAGCTTGGTCGGCTACGAGCAGTACTTC
>-|-|TRBJ1-2|TRBV9
CASSPDRQFYGYTF
TGTGCCAGCAGCCCCGACCGACAGTTCTATGGCTACACCTTC
>TRBD1|-|TRBJ2-7|TRBV18
CASSPRQGMHEQYF
TGTGCCAGCTCACCCCGACAGGGGATGCACGAGCAGTACTTC
>TRBD2|-|TRBJ2-3|TRBV4-3
CASSQEAGLAGDTQYF
TGCGCCAGCAGCCAAGAAGCGGGACTAGCGGGGGATACGCAGTATTTT
>-|-|TRBJ2-3|TRBV4-3
CASSQARTSTDTQYF
TGCGCCAGCAGCCAAGCGCGGACTAGCACAGATACGCAGTATTTT
>-|-|TRBJ1-1|TRBV29-1
CSVDTGSSEAFF
TGCAGCGTTGATACAGGGTCCTCTGAAGCTTTCTTT
>TRBD2|-|TRBJ2-3|TRBV6-1
CASTSSGRGTQYF
TGTGCCAGCACCAGTAGCGGGAGGGGTACGCAGTATTTT
>-|once|TRBJ2-1|TRBV19
CASSIGANEQFF
TGTGCCAGTAGTATAGGGGCGAATGAGCAGTTCTTC
>-|-|TRBJ1-6|TRBV27
CASSADRQNLHF
TGTGCCAGCAGTGCCGACCGACAGAACCTCCACTTT
>TRBD1|-|TRBJ1-1|TRBV27
CASSLLAGQGLNTEAFF
TGTGCCAGCAGTTTATTAGCGGGACAGGGACTAAACACTGAAGCTTTCTTT
>TRBD2|-|TRBJ2-1|TRBV3-1/TRBV3-2
CASSQHSSGSENEQFF
TGTGCCAGCAGCCAACACTCTAGCGGGAGTGAAAATGAGCAGTTCTTC
>TRBD2|-|TRBJ2-1|TRBV7-3
CASSLTGGMSEQFF
TGTGCCAGCAGCTTAACGGGAGGGATGAGTGAGCAGTTCTTC
>-|-|TRBJ1-2|TRBV18
CASSPPEGSGGYTF
TGTGCCAGCTCACCACCGGAGGGGAGCGGTGGCTACACCTTC
>-|-|TRBJ2-1|TRBV6-2/TRBV6-3
CASSYSAEYSYNEQFF
TGTGCCAGCAGTTACTCGGCTGAATACTCCTACAATGAGCAGTTCTTC
>-|-|TRBJ1-1|TRBV4-2
CATNREGNTEAFF
TGTGCCACCAACAGGGAAGGGAACACTGAAGCTTTCTTT
>-|-|TRBJ1-2|TRBV10-3
CAISEPRGRAELRGYTF
TGTGCCATCAGTGAGCCGCGCGGCAGGGCTGAACTAAGGGGCTACACCTTC
>-|-|TRBJ2-7|TRBV12-3/TRBV12-4
CASSFSDYEQYF
TGTGCCAGCAGTTTCTCAGACTACGAGCAGTACTTC
>TRBD2|once|TRBJ2-5|TRBV9
CASSEGTSWETQYF
TGTGCCAGCAGCGAGGGGACTAGCTGGGAGACCCAGTACTTC
>-|-|TRBJ1-3|TRBV29-1
CSVEGLGHSGNTIYF
TGCAGCGTTGAAGGACTGGGACACTCTGGAAACACCATATATTTT
>-|few|TRBJ1-2|TRBV3-1/TRBV3-2
CASSPGRVKGYTF
TGTGCCAGCAGCCCAGGGAGGGTTAAGGGCTACACCTTC
>-|-|TRBJ1-1|TRBV30
CAWSVPDNVNTEAFF
TGTGCCTGGAGTGTTCCGGACAATGTGAACACTGAAGCTTTCTTT
>TRBD2|-|TRBJ2-3|TRBV13
CASSPAGLAGSDTQYF
TGTGCCAGCAGCCCCGCCGGACTAGCGGGTTCCGATACGCAGTATTTT
>TRBD1|-|TRBJ2-7|TRBV18
CASSLTGAEQYF
TGTGCCAGCTCACTTACAGGGGCCGAGCAGTACTTC
>-|-|TRBJ1-5|TRBV6-5
CAVSRQRNQPQHF
TGTGCCGTCTCCCGACAACGCAATCAGCCCCAGCATTTT
>-|-|TRBJ2-7|TRBV29-1
CSVVPRDRSYEQYF
TGCAGCGTTGTTCCTCGAGACAGATCCTACGAGCAGTACTTC
>TRBD2|-|TRBJ2-1|TRBV25-1
CASSEFGGGTYNEQFF
TGTGCCAGCAGTGAATTTGGGGGGGGTACCTACAATGAGCAGTTCTTC
>TRBD2|-|TRBJ2-1|TRBV29-1
CSVGLAGVGNNEQFF
TGCAGCGTCGGATTAGCGGGAGTAGGAAACAATGAGCAGTTCTTC